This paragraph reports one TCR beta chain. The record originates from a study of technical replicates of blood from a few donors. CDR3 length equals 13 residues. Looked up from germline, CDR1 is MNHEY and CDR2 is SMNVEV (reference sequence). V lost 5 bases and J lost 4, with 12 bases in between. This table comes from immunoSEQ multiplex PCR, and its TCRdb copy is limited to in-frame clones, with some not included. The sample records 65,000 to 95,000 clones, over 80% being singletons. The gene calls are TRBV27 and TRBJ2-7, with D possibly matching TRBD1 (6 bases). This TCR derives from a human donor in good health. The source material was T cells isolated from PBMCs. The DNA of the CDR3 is TGTGCCAGCAGTATTACAGGGACGTACGAGCAGTACTTC. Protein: CASSITGTYEQYF.